The 14 T cell receptor beta chains below were found in one sample sequenced in a study of shared clonotypes between healthy human individuals. Only in-frame clones appear in the TCRdb table, and some are missing; sequencing was by immunoSEQ multiplex PCR. The sample has approximately 2.3 million clones, roughly 93% seen once; the top ten hold about 0.39%. Material: naive CD4+ T cells from PBMCs. Regarding subset: CD45RA+ positively selected. These receptors all stem from a man younger than 30 in good health. Some clones in this sample may be carry-over from other donors' samples.

On this clone: The same CDR3 can be traced to other DNA sequences in this sample. This chain links TRBV7-3 with TRBJ2-7; weak D call: TRBD2 (6 bases). The CDR3 runs to 13 residues. CDR1 and CDR2 (germline): SGHTA, FQGTGA. V gave up 5 bases and J gave up 1 base, with 9 bases separating them. This CDR3 reads CASSPSGSYEQYF. The CDR3 bases are TGTGCCAGCAGCCCCAGCGGGTCCTACGAGCAGTACTTC. Based on the CDR3 plus reference TRBV7-3 and TRBJ2-7, the full variable domain is GAGVSQTPSNKVTEKGKYVELRCDPISGHTALYWYRQSLGQGPEFLIYFQGTGAADDSGLPNDRFFAVRPEGSVSTLKIQRTERGDSAVYLCASSPSGSYEQYFGPGTRLTVT.

The chain employs TRBV30 and TRBJ2-7; 8 bases match TRBD2. The V and J ends lost 6 bases and 4 bases, in that order; junction bases with no gene match: 11. Germline CDR1 is GTSNPN and CDR2 is SVGIG (reference sequence). CDR3 length equals 14 residues. The DNA for the CDR3 is TGTGCCTGCCGGACGGGGGGGGCTCGATACGAGCAGTACTTC. It translates to CACRTGGARYEQYF.

CDR3 loop: CASSLDFNQPQHF. The CDR3 DNA reads as TGTGCCAGCAGCTTAGACTTCAATCAGCCCCAGCATTTT. The rearrangement links TRBV7-2 to TRBJ1-5; no definite D call. CDR3 length: 13 amino acids. Germline CDR1 and CDR2: SGHTA and FQGNSA. V gave up 1 base and J gave up 3 bases, with 4 bases separating them.

This clone was detected a few times. The chain links TRBV19 to TRBJ1-2, with TRBD1 matching over 7 bases. CDR1 and CDR2 from the germline V gene are LNHDA and SQIVND (reference sequence). Germline trimming cut 3 bases from V and 6 bases from J; bases unmatched to any gene: 4. This CDR3 has 13 amino acids. The CDR3 loop reads CASSMTGRDGYTF. CDR3 sequence (DNA): TGTGCCAGTAGTATGACAGGGAGGGATGGCTACACCTTC.

This chain uses TRBV28 with TRBJ2-7; D perhaps matches TRBD1 (5 bases). This CDR3 spans 12 amino acids. Trimming removed 2 bases at V and 11 bases at J, with 13 bases between. CDR1 and CDR2 (germline): MDHEN, SYDVKM. CDR3 DNA sequence: TGTGCCAGCAGTTTACTTCTGGCAGGGAAGTACTTC. Encoded protein: CASSLLLAGKYF.

The chain employs TRBV5-1 and TRBJ2-6; D is tentatively TRBD1 or TRBD2 (5 bases each). Trimming took off 3 bases at V and 0 bases at J, with 10 bases between the two ends. Germline values: CDR1 SGHRS, CDR2 YFSETQ. The CDR3 consists of 16 residues. The CDR3 DNA follows: TGCGCCAGCAGCTCGGGACGGAACTCTGGGGCCAACGTCCTGACTTTC. The encoded protein is CASSSGRNSGANVLTF.

This chain links TRBV5-4 with TRBJ2-1; 10 nucleotides match TRBD2. The CDR3 has 16 residues. The J segment lost 4 bases and the V segment lost 3 bases, leaving 7 bases of the junction unmatched. Germline CDR1 SGHNT, CDR2 YYREEE (reference sequence). CDR3 sequence (DNA): TGTGCCAGCAGCTCGACGACTAGCGGGCTATACAATGAGCAGTTCTTC. It yields the protein CASSSTTSGLYNEQFF.

Note on this clone: The same CDR3 can be traced to other DNA sequences in this sample. This chain links TRBV7-3 with TRBJ2-1; TRBD2 matches at 10 bases. CDR1 and CDR2 from the germline V gene are SGHTA and FQGTGA. The CDR3 consists of 15 residues. The trim removed 3 bases at V and 2 bases at J, leaving 1 base unmatched. CDR3: CASSFLAGAYNEQFF. The CDR3 DNA reads as TGTGCCAGCAGCTTTCTAGCGGGAGCCTACAATGAGCAGTTCTTC. Variable domain in full (rest from reference TRBV7-3 and TRBJ2-1): GAGVSQTPSNKVTEKGKYVELRCDPISGHTALYWYRQSLGQGPEFLIYFQGTGAADDSGLPNDRFFAVRPEGSVSTLKIQRTERGDSAVYLCASSFLAGAYNEQFFGPGTRLTVL.

This clone appeared once. This chain uses TRBV7-9 with TRBJ2-2; 10 bases are a match to TRBD2. V lost 5 bases and J lost 7; bases outside the gene matches: 7. Germline-derived CDR1 and CDR2 are SEHNR and FQNEAQ (reference sequence). The CDR3 runs 15 residues. CDR3 sequence: CASSEAPSGSGELFF. CDR3 coding DNA: TGTGCCAGCAGCGAAGCCCCTAGCGGGAGCGGGGAGCTGTTTTTT. Filled out from reference TRBV7-9 and TRBJ2-2, the complete variable domain reads DTGVSQNPRHKITKRGQNVTFRCDPISEHNRLYWYRQTLGQGPEFLTYFQNEAQLEKSRLLSDRFSAERPKGSFSTLEIQRTEQGDSAMYLCASSEAPSGSGELFFGEGSRLTVL.

The gene calls are TRBV7-2 and TRBJ2-1; 11 positions match TRBD2. Germline V gene data show CDR1 as SGHTA and CDR2 as FQGNSA. The CDR3 totals 15 residues. V lost 6 bases, J lost 5 bases, and 6 bases stayed unmatched. Here the CDR3 DNA reads TGTGCCAGCAGTTATCGGACTAGCGGGCACAATGAGCAGTTCTTC. Its translation: CASSYRTSGHNEQFF.

Only one count was recorded for this clone. This sequence joins TRBV2 and TRBJ2-5; D is unclear. CDR1 is SNHLY and CDR2 is FYNNEI in the germline V gene. The CDR3 is 13 residues long. The ends were cut back, 4 bases at V and 5 bases at J, with 11 bases in the middle. The CDR3 region is CASSALEGETQYF. The CDR3 nucleotides read TGTGCCAGCAGTGCTCTAGAAGGGGAGACCCAGTACTTC.

The rearrangement joins TRBV14 to TRBJ2-1, with D possibly being TRBD2 (6 bases). Germline lookup yields CDR1 SGHDN and CDR2 FVKESK. V was cut by 4 bases and J by 3 bases, with 16 bases left in between. The CDR3 totals 16 residues. CDR3 sequence (DNA): TGTGCCAGCAGCCGGCATCTAGGGGAGGTCTACAATGAGCAGTTCTTC. Translated: CASSRHLGEVYNEQFF.

CDR3 sequence: CASSLFASGVGSPLHF. DNA for the CDR3: TGTGCCAGCAGCTTATTTGCGTCAGGGGTCGGCTCACCCCTCCACTTT. V usage is TRBV7-3 and J usage is TRBJ1-6; D may be TRBD1 (6 bases). The germline V gene encodes CDR1 SGHTA and CDR2 FQGTGA. With 2 bases removed from V and 10 bases from J, the gap between germline ends came to 18 bases. There are 16 residues in the CDR3.

This chain links TRBV10-3 with TRBJ2-3; no clear D. Between the trimmed V and J ends, which lost 6 bases and 0 bases, there was a span of 1 base. Germline V gives CDR1 ENHRY, CDR2 SYGVKD. CDR3 size: 11 residues. DNA of the CDR3: TGTGCCATCAGCAGCACAGATACGCAGTATTTT. Translating gives CAISSTDTQYF.